A single sample is the source of the 8 T cell receptor beta chains below, sequenced in a study of blood T cell repertoires in COVID-19. Only in-frame clones appear in the TCRdb table, and some are missing; sequencing was by immunoSEQ multiplex PCR. The sample has about 500,000 clones, about nine tenths seen once. The sample was PBMCs or T cells enriched from blood (not recorded which). Receptors originate from a woman aged 18-29 years who had recovered from COVID-19.

V and J are TRBV5-1 and TRBJ1-1; 7 bases are a match to TRBD1. CDR3 length equals 14 residues. Germline V gene data show CDR1 as SGHRS and CDR2 as YFSETQ. V lost 2 bases and J lost 3; bases outside the gene matches: 4. CDR3 region: CASSFTGVDTEAFF. In nucleotides, the CDR3 is TGCGCCAGCAGCTTTACAGGGGTAGACACTGAAGCTTTCTTT. Full variable domain (rest looked up from reference TRBV5-1 and TRBJ1-1): KAGVTQTPRYLIKTRGQQVTLSCSPISGHRSVSWYQQTPGQGLQFLFEYFSETQRNKGNFPGRFSGRQFSNSRSEMNVSTLELGDSALYLCASSFTGVDTEAFFGQGTRLTVV.

The chain recombines TRBV7-2 with TRBJ2-5; possibly TRBD2 for D (5 bases). The germline gives CDR1 SGHTA, CDR2 FQGNSA. V lost 1 base and J 1 base, leaving 10 bases between the germline ends. The CDR3 contains 15 residues. Written as DNA, the CDR3 is TGTGCCAGCAGCTTAGATTCTGGGAGCCAAGAGACCCAGTACTTC. Encoded protein: CASSLDSGSQETQYF.

This sequence joins TRBV18 and TRBJ2-1, with D maybe TRBD2 (5 bases). The germline CDR1 and CDR2 sequences are KGHSH and LQKENI. The germline V and J ends were trimmed by 8 bases and 7 bases, with 18 bases remaining between them. The CDR3 contains 14 residues. DNA for the CDR3: TGTGCCAGCCGGAGGTCAGAATTAAAAAATGAGCAGTTCTTC. This gives the protein CASRRSELKNEQFF.

The chain links TRBV28 to TRBJ2-3; 9 bases match TRBD1. The V and J ends lost 2 bases and 1 base, in that order; junction bases with no gene match: 1. Germline values: CDR1 MDHEN, CDR2 SYDVKM. The CDR3 has 15 residues. CDR3 residues: CASSLGDRGTDTQYF. CDR3 coding DNA: TGTGCCAGCAGTTTAGGGGACAGGGGCACAGATACGCAGTATTTT.

The chain uses TRBV27 and TRBJ2-7; TRBD2 aligns across 7 bases. This CDR3 is 14 amino acids long. Germline values: CDR1 MNHEY, CDR2 SMNVEV (reference sequence). The J segment lost 3 bases and the V segment lost 5 bases, leaving 7 bases of the junction unmatched. Here the CDR3 reads CASSPTGGGYEQYF. DNA of the CDR3: TGTGCCAGCAGTCCAACGGGGGGTGGCTACGAGCAGTACTTC.

The J gene is TRBJ2-1, the V gene TRBV10-1; 10 bases match TRBD2. Germline V gene lookup returns CDR1 WNHNN and CDR2 SYGVQD (reference sequence). After removal of 0 bases from V and 2 bases from J, the junction contained 4 bases not matched to a gene. The CDR3 covers 17 residues. The CDR3 nucleotides are TGCGCCAGCAGTGAGTCCCGGACTAGCGGCACCTACAATGAGCAGTTCTTC. This encodes CASSESRTSGTYNEQFF.

The J gene is TRBJ2-1, the V gene TRBV4-1; 10 bases map to TRBD1. From germline, CDR1 is MGHRA and CDR2 YSYEKL. This CDR3 comprises 17 residues. V dropped 4 bases and J dropped 2; count of bases not matched to a gene: 8. Here the CDR3 reads CASSRAIDRGPYNEQFF. The CDR3 bases are TGCGCCAGCAGCCGCGCTATCGACAGGGGGCCCTACAATGAGCAGTTCTTC.

The V gene is TRBV5-1, the J gene TRBJ2-7; 8 nucleotides agree with TRBD1. The germline gives CDR1 SGHRS, CDR2 YFSETQ. The CDR3 is 17 amino acids. V was clipped by 0 bases and J by 3 bases; unmatched bases: 11. Here the CDR3 DNA reads TGCGCCAGCAGCTTGGAACGGACAGGGACCCTCCACTACGAGCAGTACTTC. Protein product: CASSLERTGTLHYEQYF.